The T cell receptor beta chain under discussion was sequenced for a study of blood T cell repertoires in COVID-19. Across the whole study: Acute-phase and convalescent COVID-19 samples originated in the United States, Italy and Spain. Sources were T cells, B-cell-depleted T cells, or PBMCs; the material itself was cDNA or gDNA.

Original data processing: The authors estimated nucleated cell counts from reference gene primer amplification. Sequencing used immunoSEQ multiplex PCR; TCRdb keeps in-frame clones, though not all of them. V, J and clone size reflect that table, while D and trimming were determined from the DNA. The sample includes 200,000 to 300,000 clones, 86% of them seen just once. Germline-derived CDR1 and CDR2 are SGHKS and YYEKEE (reference sequence). Trimming took 0 bases from V and 0 from J, leaving 9 bases between them. This CDR3 comprises 15 residues. This sequence joins TRBV5-5 and TRBJ1-1; D unclear. The TCR originated in a man aged 35 to 55 who had recovered from COVID-19. The material sequenced was peripheral blood. The CDR3 protein is CASSLGNNLNTEAFF. The CDR3 DNA follows: TGTGCCAGCAGCTTGGGAAACAACCTGAACACTGAAGCTTTCTTT.